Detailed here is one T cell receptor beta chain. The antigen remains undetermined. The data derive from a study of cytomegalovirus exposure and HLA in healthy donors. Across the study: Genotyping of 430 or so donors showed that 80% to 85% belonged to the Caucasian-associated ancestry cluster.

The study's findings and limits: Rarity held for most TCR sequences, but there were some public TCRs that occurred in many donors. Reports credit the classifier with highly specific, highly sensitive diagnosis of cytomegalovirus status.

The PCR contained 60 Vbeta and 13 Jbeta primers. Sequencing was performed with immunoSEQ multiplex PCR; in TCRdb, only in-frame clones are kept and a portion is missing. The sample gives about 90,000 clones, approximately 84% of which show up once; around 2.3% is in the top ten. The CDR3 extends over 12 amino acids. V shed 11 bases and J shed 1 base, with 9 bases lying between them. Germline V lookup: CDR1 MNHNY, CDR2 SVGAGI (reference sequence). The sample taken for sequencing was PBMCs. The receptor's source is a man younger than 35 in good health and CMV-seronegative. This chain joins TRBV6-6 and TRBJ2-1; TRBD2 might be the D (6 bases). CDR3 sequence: CACGGSYNEQFF. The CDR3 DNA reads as TGTGCCTGTGGAGGGTCCTACAATGAGCAGTTCTTC.